This T cell receptor beta chain stems from a study of blood T cell repertoires in COVID-19. TCRdb's copy holds only in-frame clones and misses some; the assay was immunoSEQ multiplex PCR. The table records some 100,000 clones, about 85% of them present only once. The TCR sequence derives from a woman in her sixties or seventies with active or convalescent COVID-19. Sequencing was carried out using peripheral blood.

The CDR3 loop is CASSRLAGSNEQFF. The CDR3 DNA reads as TGTGCCAGTAGTCGACTAGCGGGATCGAATGAGCAGTTCTTC. The gene calls are TRBV19 and TRBJ2-1, with 11 bases matching TRBD2. J was trimmed by 7 bases and V by 5 bases; bases with no gene match: 4. CDR1 is LNHDA, CDR2 SQIVND, per germline (reference sequence). There are 14 residues in the CDR3.